This T cell receptor (beta chain) was observed in a study of radiation and T cells in renal cell carcinoma. This table comes from immunoSEQ multiplex PCR, and its TCRdb copy is limited to in-frame clones, with some not included. The profile shows 100,000 to 150,000 clones, 81% of them singletons. Time point specified: blood 2 weeks post-SBRT. Treatment specified: 15 Gy SBRT to primary tumor, nephrectomy 4 weeks later. The ends were cut back, 4 bases at V and 9 bases at J, with 10 bases in the middle. Germline V CDR1 and CDR2: GTSNPN, SVGIG (reference sequence). CDR3 size: 11 residues. The receptor's source is a man aged 45-65 years with renal cell carcinoma. The specimen was blood, collected from a patient whose treatment included radiotherapy and nephrectomy. The V gene is TRBV30, the J gene TRBJ2-1, with D perhaps matching TRBD1 (5 bases). For the CDR3, the DNA is TGTGCCTGGATACAGGCGAGTGAGCAGTTCTTC. It specifies CAWIQASEQFF.